These 3 T cell receptor beta chains were all obtained from the same sample, sequenced in a study of memory CD4+ T cells and cytomegalovirus serostatus. The table came from immunoSEQ multiplex PCR; TCRdb's copy has only in-frame clones and leaves some out. In the table there are just under 95,000 clones, under 90% of which are singletons. Single viable CD3+CD4+CD8-CD45RO+ cells were sorted as the memory CD4+ T cells. Sequencing was done on a sample of memory CD4+ T cells from blood. The receptors come from an adult in good health and CMV-seropositive.

J is TRBJ2-3 and V is TRBV2; TRBD1 is a possible D gene (6 bases). Per germline, CDR1 SNHLY and CDR2 FYNNEI. This CDR3 has 14 residues. V shed 8 bases and J shed 2 bases, with 14 bases lying between them. This CDR3 reads CASARDIFTDTQYF. In nucleotides, the CDR3 is TGTGCCAGCGCGAGGGACATATTCACAGATACGCAGTATTTT.

J is TRBJ2-2 and V is TRBV9; 8 bases agree with TRBD1. The CDR3 is 15 amino acids. CDR1 and CDR2 (germline): SGDLS, YYNGEE. V trimming: 4 bases; J trimming: 7 bases; junction bases outside the gene matches: 9. CDR3 nucleotides: TGTGCCAGCAGCACCGGACAGGGCTGGGGCGGGGAGCTGTTTTTT. Its translation is CASSTGQGWGGELFF.

The chain has TRBV4-2 and TRBJ2-1; 7 bases agree with TRBD2. Trimming at V came to 5 bases and at J to 1 base, leaving 14 bases not matched to a gene. Germline V gives CDR1 LGHNA, CDR2 YNFKEQ. The CDR3 spans 18 residues. The CDR3 here is CASSAMPEGLSSYNEQFF. CDR3 in DNA: TGTGCCAGCAGCGCAATGCCCGAGGGACTATCTTCCTACAATGAGCAGTTCTTC.